This TCR beta chain originates from a study of shared clonotypes between healthy human individuals. Study findings and constraints: When compared with the clonotypes that were shared by all four sorted-subset donors, the non-shared clonotypes turned out to have lower generation probabilities.

This CDR3 spans 13 amino acids. In germline, CDR1 is SGHRS, CDR2 YFSETQ. The V end lost 4 bases, the J end lost 2 bases, and 9 bases lay between the germline ends. On this clone itself: Its antigen is still unknown. The same CDR3 also results from other DNA sequences found in this sample.

Each of the donors was a healthy adult who was HIV-negative and had not had a recent acute infection or vaccination. Naive CD4+ cells were CD45RA-selected; the remaining cells were memory. How the authors handled the data: Because ImmunoSEQ provided only junction sequences with no quality scores, the filtering differed. Using immunoSEQ multiplex PCR, the repertoire was profiled, and TCRdb retains in-frame clones only, with some absent. V and J calls and clone size are given by that table; D and trimming were obtained from the DNA. There are 2 million to 2.5 million clones in the sample; approximately 93% occur only once, and about 0.37% lies in the top ten.

The sequenced material came from naive CD4+ T cells from PBMCs. Subset given: CD45RA+ positively selected. This chain uses TRBV5-1 with TRBJ2-5, with D tentatively TRBD1 (6 bases). The sequence came from a man aged 18 to 29 in good health. Some clones in this sample may be carry-over from other donors' samples. CDR3 sequence reads: CASSRGQQETQYF. CDR3 coding DNA: TGCGCCAGCAGCAGGGGACAACAAGAGACCCAGTACTTC.